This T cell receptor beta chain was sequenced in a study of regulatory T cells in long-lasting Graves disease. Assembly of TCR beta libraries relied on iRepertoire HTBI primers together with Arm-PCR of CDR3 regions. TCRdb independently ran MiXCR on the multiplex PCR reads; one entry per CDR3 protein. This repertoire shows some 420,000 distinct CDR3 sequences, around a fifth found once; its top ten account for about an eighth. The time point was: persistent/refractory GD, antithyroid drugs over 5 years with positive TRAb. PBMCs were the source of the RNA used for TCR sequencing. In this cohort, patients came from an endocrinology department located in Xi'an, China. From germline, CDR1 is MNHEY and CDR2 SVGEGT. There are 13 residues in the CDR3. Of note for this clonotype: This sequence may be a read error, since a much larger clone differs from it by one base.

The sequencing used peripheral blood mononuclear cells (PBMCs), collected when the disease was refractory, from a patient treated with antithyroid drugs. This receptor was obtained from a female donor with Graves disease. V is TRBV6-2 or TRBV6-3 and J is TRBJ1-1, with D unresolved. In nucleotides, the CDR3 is TGTGCCAGCAGTTACGGGCCCAACACTGAAGCTCTCTTT. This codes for CASSYGPNTEALF.